The TCR beta chain under discussion was sequenced for a study of spatial heterogeneity in lung cancer. Noted time point: sample taken at primary tumor resection. The V gene lost 4 bases and the J gene lost 2 bases, with 12 bases spanning the gap. In germline, CDR1 is SGHTA, CDR2 FQGTGA. This CDR3 is built from 15 residues. TCRdb analysed the 5' RACE reads with MiXCR anew, one entry per CDR3 protein. The table has around 15,000 distinct CDR3 sequences, 3.6% seen once. Many counts were recorded for this clonotype. This beta chain is a stray read from a library made for alpha chains; its abundance is not meaningful.

The TCR originated in a male donor with early-stage non-small cell lung cancer. This material consisted of normal lung tissue next to the tumor, taken at surgery. The gene calls are TRBV7-3 and TRBJ2-1; TRBD1 might be the D (6 bases). The CDR3 is CASSYAGEPYNEQFF. As DNA, the CDR3 is TGTGCCAGCAGCTATGCAGGGGAGCCCTACAATGAGCAGTTCTTC. The variable domain in full, completed from reference TRBV7-3 and TRBJ2-1, reads GAGVSQTPSNKVTEKGKYVELRCDPISGHTALYWYRQSLGQGPEFLIYFQGTGAADDSGLPNDRFFAVRPEGSVSTLKIQRTERGDSAVYLCASSYAGEPYNEQFFGPGTRLTVL.